This T cell receptor (beta chain) was captured in a study of blood T cell repertoires in COVID-19. Study context: The origin of the acute and convalescent COVID-19 samples was the United States, Italy and Spain.

As originally analysed: Reference gene primer amplification yielded estimated nucleated cell counts. Here immunoSEQ multiplex PCR was the method, and the copy in TCRdb shows in-frame clones only, minus some. V, J and clone size derive from that table, while D and trimming were established from the DNA sequence. The sample records 200,000 to 250,000 clones, 80% being singletons. Individuals drawn from around 25 US areas were roughly 18 to 95 years old. The origin of this receptor is a woman aged 40-49 years with acute COVID-19. Sequencing was performed on PBMCs or T cells enriched from blood (not recorded which).

DNA for the CDR3: TGTGCCAGCAGCCGGGGGAGGCCCTACGAGCAGTACTTC. It codes for CASSRGRPYEQYF. The chain links TRBV2 to TRBJ2-7; the D gene is possibly TRBD2 (6 bases). The CDR3 runs 13 residues. In germline, CDR1 is SNHLY, CDR2 FYNNEI. V gave up 6 bases and J gave up 2 bases, with 11 bases separating them.